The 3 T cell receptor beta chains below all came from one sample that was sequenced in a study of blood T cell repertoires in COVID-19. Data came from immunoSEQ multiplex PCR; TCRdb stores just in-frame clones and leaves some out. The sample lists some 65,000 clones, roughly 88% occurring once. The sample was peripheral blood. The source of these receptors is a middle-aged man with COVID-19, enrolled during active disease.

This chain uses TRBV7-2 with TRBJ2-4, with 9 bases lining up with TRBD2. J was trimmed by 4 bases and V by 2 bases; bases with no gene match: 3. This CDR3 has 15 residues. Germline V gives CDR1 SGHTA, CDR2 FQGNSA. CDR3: CASSLMTSGKNIQYF. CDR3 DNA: TGTGCCAGCAGCTTAATGACTAGCGGAAAAAACATTCAGTACTTC.

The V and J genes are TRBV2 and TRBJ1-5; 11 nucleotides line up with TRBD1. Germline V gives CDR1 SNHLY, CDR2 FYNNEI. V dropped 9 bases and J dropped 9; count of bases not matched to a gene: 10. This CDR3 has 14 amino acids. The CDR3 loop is CASTGTGGLGPQHF. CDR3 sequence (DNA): TGTGCCAGTACCGGGACAGGGGGTTTAGGGCCCCAGCATTTT.

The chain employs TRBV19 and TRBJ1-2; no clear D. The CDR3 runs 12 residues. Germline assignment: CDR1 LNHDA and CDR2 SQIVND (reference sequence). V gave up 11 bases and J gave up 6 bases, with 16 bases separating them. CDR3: CAAGAGRDGYTF. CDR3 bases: TGTGCCGCGGGAGCCGGACGGGATGGCTACACCTTC.